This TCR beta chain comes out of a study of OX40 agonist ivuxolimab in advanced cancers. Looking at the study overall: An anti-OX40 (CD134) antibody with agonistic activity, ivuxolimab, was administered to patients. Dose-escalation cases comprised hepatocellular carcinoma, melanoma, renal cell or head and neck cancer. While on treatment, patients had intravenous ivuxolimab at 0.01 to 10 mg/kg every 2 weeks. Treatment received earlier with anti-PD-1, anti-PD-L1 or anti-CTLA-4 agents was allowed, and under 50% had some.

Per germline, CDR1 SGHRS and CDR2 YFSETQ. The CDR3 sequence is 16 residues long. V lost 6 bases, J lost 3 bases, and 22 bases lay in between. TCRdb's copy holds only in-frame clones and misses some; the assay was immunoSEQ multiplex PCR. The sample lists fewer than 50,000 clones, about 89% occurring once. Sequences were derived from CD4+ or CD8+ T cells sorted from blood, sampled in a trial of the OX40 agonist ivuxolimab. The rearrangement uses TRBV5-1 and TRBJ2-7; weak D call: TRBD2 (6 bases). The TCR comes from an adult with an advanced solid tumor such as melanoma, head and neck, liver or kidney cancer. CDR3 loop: CASTPLGRDGSYEQYF. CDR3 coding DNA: TGCGCCAGCACCCCACTTGGGCGTGACGGGAGCTACGAGCAGTACTTC. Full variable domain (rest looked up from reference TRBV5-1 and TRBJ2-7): KAGVTQTPRYLIKTRGQQVTLSCSPISGHRSVSWYQQTPGQGLQFLFEYFSETQRNKGNFPGRFSGRQFSNSRSEMNVSTLELGDSALYLCASTPLGRDGSYEQYFGPGTRLTVT.